This TCR beta chain was identified during a study of monozygotic twins with inflammatory bowel disease. General study points: IBD patients share fewer clonotypes with other people than healthy twins do, especially with disease activity.

There were eight separate reactions per sample in which cDNA was made. Following a re-call of the 5' RACE reads, TCRdb has one entry per CDR3 protein and lacks DNA. Recorded for this sample: around 140,000 distinct CDR3 sequences. Comments on this clonotype: The antigen is unknown.

This CDR3 spans 14 amino acids. CDR1 DFQATT and CDR2 SNEGSKA come from the germline V gene (reference sequence). V is TRBV20-1 and J is TRBJ2-7; the D call of TRBD2 rests on TCRdb alone, since no DNA is present to check it. The specimen was blood. The receptor was derived from a human donor with ulcerative colitis or Crohn's disease, or a healthy co-twin of an affected twin (not recorded which). The CDR3 reads CSARVGTRQTEQYF.